These 25 T cell receptor beta chains came from one sample sequenced in a study of T cells in Graves' hyperthyroidism and ophthalmopathy. Regions amplified from RNA transcripts were the TCR beta CDR3 regions. An initial round of RT-PCR targeting the TCR CDR3 relied on the HTBI primer set. Via MiXCR, TCRdb re-called the multiplex PCR reads, giving one row per CDR3 protein. The data contain 600,000 to 750,000 distinct CDR3 sequences, around a sixth of them seen just once; the ten biggest clones take up roughly a sixth. Sample: blood. These receptors originate from a man aged 50 to 59 with Graves' hyperthyroidism.

This clonotype was seen more than once but under ten times. The chain carries TRBV7-2 and TRBJ2-1; 8 bases line up with TRBD2. The CDR3 runs to 15 residues. The V and J ends lost 5 bases and 9 bases, in that order; junction bases with no gene match: 12. Germline CDR1 reads SGHTA; CDR2 reads FQGNSA. The CDR3 DNA sequence: TGTGCCAGCAGCCACCTCACTAGCGGAGGCGGTGAGCAGTTCTTC. This sequence encodes CASSHLTSGGGEQFF.

In this sample, this clonotype turned up once. V and J are TRBV24-1 and TRBJ2-3; 10 bases line up with TRBD2. This CDR3 contains 16 residues. V trimming: 9 bases; J trimming: 2 bases; junction bases outside the gene matches: 10. The germline gives CDR1 KGHDR, CDR2 SFDVKD. The CDR3 DNA follows: TGTGCCACCTCGGCTATACTAGCGGGACCCACAGATACGCAGTATTTT. Translation: CATSAILAGPTDTQYF.

This clonotype has ten or more counts. The V call is TRBV5-1, the J call TRBJ2-7, with D perhaps TRBD1 or TRBD2 (5 bases each). From germline, CDR1 is SGHRS and CDR2 YFSETQ. Trimming removed 2 bases from V and 3 bases from J, with 21 bases in between. The CDR3 consists of 17 residues. This CDR3 is CASSFRTSGQGYYEQYF. As DNA, the CDR3 is TGCGCCAGCAGCTTTCGAACTTCGGGGCAGGGCTACTACGAGCAGTACTTC.

This clonotype was recorded a few times. The chain uses TRBV24-1 and TRBJ2-5; D remains ambiguous. This CDR3 is built from 13 residues. Per the germline V gene, CDR1 is KGHDR and CDR2 is SFDVKD. The V end was cut by 3 bases, the J end by 2 bases, with 6 bases between. CDR3 amino acids: CATSDPMQETQYF. CDR3 sequence (DNA): TGTGCCACCAGTGATCCGATGCAAGAGACCCAGTACTTC.

The sample holds one count of this clonotype. Possible read error: a much larger clone is one base away. The V and J genes are TRBV6-4 and TRBJ1-4; D might be TRBD1 (6 bases). The CDR3 has 14 residues. Looked up from germline, CDR1 is MRHNA and CDR2 is SNTAGT. The CDR3 coding sequence is TGTGCCAGCGGTGAGAACAGGGTAAATGAAAAACTGTTTTTT. The encoded protein is CASGENRVNEKLFF.

The chain links TRBV6-2 or TRBV6-3 to TRBJ2-5; perhaps TRBD1 as D (5 bases). Germline assignment: CDR1 MNHEY and CDR2 SVGEGT. The CDR3 is made up of 15 amino acids. V gave up 5 bases and J gave up 2 bases, with 15 bases separating them. CDR3 coding DNA: TGTGCCAGCAGTGGGGCATTTACAGAACAAGAGACCCAGTACTTC. This gives the protein CASSGAFTEQETQYF.

This clonotype was detected ten times or more. The chain recombines TRBV6-1 with TRBJ2-6; no clear D gene. Trimming removed 2 bases at V and 0 bases at J, with 8 bases between. The CDR3 extends over 16 amino acids. Germline V CDR1 and CDR2: MNHNS, SASEGT. The chain's CDR3 is CASSEYAPSGANVLTF. The CDR3 DNA follows: TGTGCCAGCAGTGAATATGCCCCCTCTGGGGCCAACGTCCTGACTTTC.

As regards this clonotype: Its ends do not fully match the called genes, so a read error is possible. This rearrangement joins TRBV3-1 to TRBJ2-7; 12 positions agree with TRBD1. Looked up from germline, CDR1 is LGHDT and CDR2 is YNNKEL (reference sequence). The CDR3 sequence is 18 residues long. CDR3 bases: TGTGCCACCAGCCAAGTAAATACCGGGACAGGGGGCTTCTACGAGCAGTACTTC. Residues: CATSQVNTGTGGFYEQYF.

This clonotype was seen more than once but under ten times. This rearrangement joins TRBV10-3 to TRBJ2-2; no clear D. Germline CDR1 is ENHRY and CDR2 is SYGVKD. V dropped 8 bases and J dropped 1 base, with 8 bases sitting between them. CDR3 length: 13 residues. CDR3 region: CAIDDMNTGELFF. The CDR3, as DNA: TGTGCCATCGATGACATGAACACCGGGGAGCTGTTTTTT.

This clonotype showed up just a few times. The V call is TRBV5-5, the J call TRBJ1-1; the D gene is possibly TRBD1 (6 bases). CDR3 length: 13 residues. CDR1 and CDR2 (germline): SGHKS, YYEKEE (reference sequence). V was trimmed by 5 bases and J by 3 bases, leaving 11 bases between them. CDR3: CASRGAGDTEAFF. The DNA of the CDR3 is TGTGCCAGCAGGGGGGCTGGGGACACTGAAGCTTTCTTT.

This clonotype was counted a single time. J is TRBJ2-1 and V is TRBV6-1; either TRBD1 or TRBD2 may supply D (5 bases each). Germline V CDR1 and CDR2: MNHNS, SASEGT. This CDR3 spans 13 amino acids. Trimming took off 2 bases at V and 9 bases at J, with 11 bases between the two ends. The CDR3 coding sequence is TGTGCCAGCAGTGAAATTTGGGACGGTGAGCAGTTCTTC. It yields the protein CASSEIWDGEQFF.

The chain carries TRBV20-1 and TRBJ2-3; no firm D call. This CDR3 spans 15 amino acids. V was pared by 5 bases and J by 4 bases, with 19 bases between. From germline, CDR1 is DFQATT and CDR2 SNEGSKA (reference sequence). CDR3 nucleotides: TGCAGTGCTGTTCACCGGCGGAGCAGCGCAGATACGCAGTATTTT. Its protein product is CSAVHRRSSADTQYF.

This clonotype was observed many times. The chain employs TRBV7-3 and TRBJ2-3; 10 bases map to TRBD1. The CDR3 totals 15 residues. Unmatched junction bases numbered 5, after V lost 5 bases and J lost 3 bases. Germline CDR1 and CDR2: SGHTA and FQGTGA. The CDR3 DNA reads as TGTGCCAGCAGCGAGGGGACAGGGGTTACAGATACGCAGTATTTT. It yields the protein CASSEGTGVTDTQYF.

In DNA form, the CDR3 reads TGTGCCAGCAGGACAGGGCCCCTCACCTACGAGCAGTACTTC. Translating gives CASRTGPLTYEQYF. The chain combines TRBV28 with TRBJ2-7, with 7 bases aligning to TRBD1. The V gene's germline CDR1 is MDHEN and CDR2 SYDVKM. J was trimmed by 2 bases and V by 6 bases; bases with no gene match: 7. The CDR3 sequence is 14 residues long.

This clonotype was seen a handful of times. The chain carries TRBV7-3 and TRBJ2-7, with 16 bases identical to TRBD2. Trimming cost V 5 bases and J 0 bases; bases outside gene matches: 7. The CDR3 contains 18 residues. Germline V gene data show CDR1 as SGHTA and CDR2 as FQGTGA. CDR3 sequence (DNA): TGTGCCAGCAGCGTATCTGGGACTAGCGGGAGGGGCTCCTACGAGCAGTACTTC. Its translation is CASSVSGTSGRGSYEQYF.

This clonotype was counted a few times. The chain employs TRBV24-1 and TRBJ2-5, with 7 nucleotides matching TRBD1. Per germline, CDR1 KGHDR and CDR2 SFDVKD. The V segment lost 4 bases and the J segment 1 base; nucleotides outside the gene matches: 5. This CDR3 contains 15 residues. The CDR3 nucleotides read TGTGCCACCAGTGAATTGACAGGGACCCAAGAGACCCAGTACTTC. Its protein product is CATSELTGTQETQYF.

The table lists this clonotype with many counts. This chain links TRBV19 with TRBJ1-5; 7 nucleotides line up with TRBD1. The CDR3 extends over 13 amino acids. V dropped 2 bases and J dropped 7; count of bases not matched to a gene: 2. Germline V CDR1 and CDR2: LNHDA, SQIVND (reference sequence). As DNA, the CDR3 is TGTGCCAGTAGTATACAGGGGGGGCAGCCCCAGCATTTT. This codes for CASSIQGGQPQHF.

As for this clonotype: A much larger clone differs from this one at a single base, so this may be a read error. The V and J genes are TRBV5-1 and TRBJ2-4, with 8 bases identical to TRBD2. The length of the CDR3 is 16 residues. Germline loops: CDR1 SGHRS, CDR2 YFSETQ. The CDR3 region has the DNA TGCACCAGCAGCACCACAGCGGGGGTCCAGGGAAACATTCAGTACTTC. This translates into CTSSTTAGVQGNIQYF.

This clonotype was found many times. Here the CDR3 reads CASSAGPGDEQFF. For the CDR3, the DNA is TGTGCCAGCAGCGCGGGACCAGGGGACGAGCAGTTCTTC. The chain employs TRBV5-8 and TRBJ2-1; D might be TRBD1 or TRBD2, each matching 6 bases. CDR3 length: 13 amino acids. V was cut by 4 bases and J by 10 bases, with 15 bases left in between. The germline CDR1 and CDR2 sequences are SGHTS and YDEGEE.

The gene calls are TRBV11-2 and TRBJ1-5, with D possibly matching TRBD1 (6 bases). This CDR3 contains 15 residues. Germline V gives CDR1 SGHAT, CDR2 FQNNGV. Trimming cost V 3 bases and J 6 bases, with 15 bases left between them. CDR3 nucleotide sequence: TGTGCCAGCAGCTTGTGGGGGGGGCGGGGTCAGCCCCAGCATTTT. It codes for CASSLWGGRGQPQHF.

This chain joins TRBV20-1 and TRBJ2-5; no firm D call. V was pared by 4 bases and J by 5 bases, with 8 bases between. Germline loops: CDR1 DFQATT, CDR2 SNEGSKA (reference sequence). This CDR3 comprises 11 residues. CDR3 sequence reads: CSANGVETQYF. CDR3 DNA: TGCAGTGCTAATGGGGTCGAGACCCAGTACTTC.

This clonotype turned up a few times. A much larger clone lies one base from this, so it may be a read error. The CDR3 DNA follows: TGTGCCAGCAGTGTGCAGGGAGAGGGCACTGGAGCTTTCTTT. Protein product: CASSVQGEGTGAFF. The V call is TRBV2, the J call TRBJ1-1, with D maybe TRBD1 (5 bases). CDR1 and CDR2 from the germline V gene are SNHLY and FYNNEI. The CDR3 loop spans 14 amino acids.

This clonotype appeared a few times. The rearrangement joins TRBV6-5 to TRBJ2-7, with unresolved D. The germline CDR1 and CDR2 sequences are MNHEY and SVGAGI. The length of the CDR3 is 12 residues. Trimming left V 2 bases short and J 7 bases short, with 9 bases between. The DNA of the CDR3 is TGTGCCAGCAGTTACATGGGAACAGAGCAGTACTTC. Translated, it gives CASSYMGTEQYF.

This clonotype has at least ten counts. The chain links TRBV5-8 to TRBJ2-3, with a possible D match to TRBD1 (6 bases). CDR1 is SGHTS and CDR2 is YDEGEE in the germline V gene. This CDR3 comprises 14 residues. Deletions cut 2 bases from V and 4 bases from J, with 11 bases between. This CDR3 is CASSFSTGPDTQYF. DNA for the CDR3: TGTGCCAGCAGCTTTTCCACAGGGCCAGATACGCAGTATTTT. The full variable domain, its missing parts supplied by reference TRBV5-8 and TRBJ2-3, is EAGVTQSPTHLIKTRGQQATLRCSPISGHTSVYWYQQALGLGLQFLLWYDEGEERNRGNFPPRFSGRQFPNYSSELNVNALELEDSALYLCASSFSTGPDTQYFGPGTRLTVL.

This clonotype was observed at least ten times. The chain combines TRBV2 with TRBJ2-1; no firm D call. The CDR3 sequence is 14 residues long. The V gene lost 0 bases and the J gene lost 8 bases, with 11 bases spanning the gap. From germline, CDR1 is SNHLY and CDR2 FYNNEI. The CDR3 DNA follows: TGTGCCAGCAGTGAAGCTAGGCTAGAAGATGAGCAGTTCTTC. Protein sequence: CASSEARLEDEQFF.